The 11 T cell receptor beta chains below all came from one sample that was sequenced in a study of tissue T cells after allogeneic stem cell transplantation. TCRdb's table, derived via immunoSEQ multiplex PCR, lists solely in-frame clones and lacks some. The profile shows fewer than 20,000 clones, 70% of them singletons. The specimen was spleen. The receptors come from a female BALB/c mouse in good health. The MHC haplotype of this mouse line is H2-d.

As concerns this clone: Genes here carry mouse names. The read terminates 1 residue ahead of where the CDR3 ends, so the germline J gene completes it. J is TRBJ2-1 and V is TRBV13-3, with TRBD2 matching 9 bases. The CDR3 is 16 residues long. Germline values: CDR1 NNHDY, CDR2 SYVADS. With V trimmed by 3 bases and J by 3 bases, 7 bases remained unmatched. Partial CDR3 DNA: TGTGCCAGCAGTGCACTGGGGGGAGTTTTCTATGCTGAGCAGTTC. Its translation is CASSALGGVFYAEQF. The whole CDR3 protein is CASSALGGVFYAEQFF.

Concerning this clone: Mouse germline and gene names are used. Read sequence stops 1 residue before the CDR3 end, and the germline J gene provides the missing end. This chain joins TRBV19 and TRBJ1-3; tentative D call: TRBD1 (6 bases). This CDR3 contains 15 residues. Germline values: CDR1 FNHDT, CDR2 SITEND (reference sequence). Between the trimmed V and J ends, which lost 4 bases and 0 bases, there was a span of 11 bases. CDR3 sequence: CASSPGTNSGNTLYF. The CDR3 bases that were read are TGTGCCAGCAGTCCCGGGACAAATTCTGGAAATACGCTCTAT.

Turning to this clone: The gene symbols are mouse symbols. The sequence runs out 1 residue before the end of the CDR3; the remainder is reconstructed from the germline J gene. The chain has TRBV15 and TRBJ1-2, with 7 bases fitting TRBD1. Germline lookup yields CDR1 SGHND and CDR2 FRSKSL. The CDR3 covers 15 residues. V trimming: 8 bases; J trimming: 0 bases; junction bases outside the gene matches: 9. The covered CDR3 bases are TGTGCCAGCGCCCTCCACAGGGGTGCAAACTCCGACTACACC. Translation gives CASALHRGANSDYT. The entire CDR3 sequence reads CASALHRGANSDYTF.

Worth noting for this clone: The listed genes are named as in mouse. The CDR3 end falls 1 residue outside the read, so it is completed with the germline J gene. The J gene is TRBJ2-7, the V gene TRBV13-1; D is possibly TRBD2 (6 bases). Germline values: CDR1 NSHNY, CDR2 SYGAGN. CDR3 length equals 13 residues. V was trimmed by 2 bases and J by 2 bases, leaving 8 bases between them. The sequenced part of the CDR3 DNA is TGTGCCAGCAGTGAGTGGGGGACCTATGAACAGTAC. This encodes CASSEWGTYEQY. The entire CDR3 is CASSEWGTYEQYF.

Comments on this clone: The germline and genes are mouse ones. CDR3 sequence reads: CAWSLGGTDNERLFF. CDR3 bases read: TGTGCCTGGAGTCTAGGGGGGACAGACAACGAAAGATTATTT. The chain uses TRBV31 and TRBJ1-4; TRBD1 matches 7 bases. The read finishes 1 residue shy of the CDR3 end, and the germline J gene is used to complete it. CDR1 is GKSSPN, CDR2 SITVG, per germline. V was pared by 0 bases and J by 4 bases, with 5 bases of the junction left unmatched. The CDR3 extends over 15 amino acids. The full variable domain, completed using reference TRBV31 and TRBJ1-4, is AQTIHQWPVAEIKAVGSPLSLGCTIKGKSSPNLYWYWQATGGTLQQLFYSITVGQVESVVQLNLSASRPKDDQFILSTEKLLLSHSGFYLCAWSLGGTDNERLFFGHGTKLSVL.

This clone was seen only a few times. Gene names denote mouse genes. Read data end 1 residue before the CDR3 end; the end is taken from the germline J gene. The rearrangement joins TRBV2 to TRBJ2-7; 13 bases are a match to TRBD2. This CDR3 is 19 amino acids long. Per germline, CDR1 LGHNA and CDR2 YSYQKL. With V trimmed by 0 bases and J by 0 bases, 8 bases remained unmatched. The CDR3 bases that were read are TGTGCCAGCAGCCAAGAGGCCCCCGGGACTGGGGGGGACTCCTATGAACAGTAC. Protein sequence: CASSQEAPGTGGDSYEQY. The CDR3 in its entirety is CASSQEAPGTGGDSYEQYF.

Worth noting for this clone: Gene names are the mouse ones. The read comes to an end 1 residue before the CDR3 does, leaving the germline J gene to fill in the end. V and J are TRBV4 and TRBJ2-3; TRBD2 matches 11 bases. The trim removed 5 bases at V and 2 bases at J, leaving 6 bases unmatched. The CDR3 sequence is 16 residues long. Germline loops: CDR1 LGHDT, CDR2 YNNKQL (reference sequence). The sequenced CDR3 bases are TGTGCCAGCAGCCCCGACTGGGGGGGTGATGCAGAAACGCTGTAT. The encoded protein is CASSPDWGGDAETLY. The CDR3 in its entirety is CASSPDWGGDAETLYF. Drawing the rest from reference TRBV4 and TRBJ2-3, the complete variable domain is ETAVFQTPNYHVTQVGNEVSFNCKQTLGHDTMYWYKQDSKKLLKIMFSYNNKQLIVNETVPRRFSPQSSDKAHLNLRIKSVEPEDSAVYLCASSPDWGGDAETLYFGSGTRLTVL.

As to this clone: The germline and genes are mouse ones. The CDR3 end lies 1 residue beyond the end of the read and is filled in from the germline J gene. V is TRBV13-1 and J is TRBJ1-4; a possible D gene is TRBD1 (6 bases). V lost 6 bases, J lost 4 bases, and 10 bases lay in between. There are 13 residues in the CDR3. Germline V CDR1 and CDR2: NSHNY, SYGAGN. The CDR3: CASTGALNERLFF. CDR3 DNA (partial): TGTGCCAGCACGGGGGCACTCAACGAAAGATTATTT.

Note on this clone: All gene names here are mouse names. The sequence runs out 1 residue before the end of the CDR3; the remainder is reconstructed from the germline J gene. V usage is TRBV13-3 and J usage is TRBJ2-4; either TRBD1 or TRBD2 may supply D (6 bases each). The CDR3 sequence is 12 residues long. Trimming shortened V by 5 bases and J by 8 bases, and 12 bases separated the two germline ends. Looked up from germline, CDR1 is NNHDY and CDR2 is SYVADS. CDR3 in amino acids: CASRGGHSTLYF. The covered CDR3 bases are TGTGCCAGCAGGGGGGGACACAGCACCTTGTAC.

This clone occurred a few times. Genes and germline come from the mouse. Read coverage stops 1 residue before the CDR3 terminus; the germline J gene supplies the remainder. This sequence joins TRBV29 and TRBJ2-7; weak D call: TRBD1 (5 bases). The germline V gene encodes CDR1 MSHET and CDR2 SYDVDS. This CDR3 comprises 11 residues. Trimming cost V 6 bases and J 3 bases, with 6 bases left between them. CDR3 loop: CASRDNYEQYF. The sequenced part of the CDR3 DNA is TGTGCTAGCAGGGACAACTATGAACAGTAC.

This clone was picked up a small number of times. Gene and germline names: mouse. The sequence runs out 1 residue before the end of the CDR3; the remainder is reconstructed from the germline J gene. The chain recombines TRBV13-1 with TRBJ2-1; 9 bases match TRBD2. Per the germline V gene, CDR1 is NSHNY and CDR2 is SYGAGN. This CDR3 has 16 residues. Germline trimming cut 0 bases from V and 1 base from J; bases unmatched to any gene: 2. The sequenced CDR3 bases are TGTGCCAGCAGTGATGACTGGGGGGCGAACTATGCTGAGCAGTTC. Protein sequence: CASSDDWGANYAEQF. The entire CDR3 protein is CASSDDWGANYAEQFF.